This T cell receptor (beta chain) emerged from a study of cytomegalovirus exposure and HLA in healthy donors. Study-wide context: A previous analysis identified around 120 million unique TCR beta sequences derived from 180 million or so T cells.

A multiplex PCR was run with 60 Vbeta primers and 13 Jbeta primers. Measured with immunoSEQ multiplex PCR; TCRdb has only the in-frame clones, and not every one. The data hold approximately 140,000 clones, with over 70% observed a single time. The CDR3 loop spans 16 amino acids. V was trimmed by 4 bases and J by 7 bases, leaving 22 bases between them. Germline loops: CDR1 SGHDT, CDR2 YYEEEE. Findings and caveats of the study: Cytomegalovirus-associated TCR beta chains were listed, numbering 164. Sequencing likely generated an artifact that appeared as a cluster of highly shared sequence variants.

As to this clone: Its antigen is currently unknown.

This chain connects TRBV5-6 to TRBJ2-3; D might be TRBD1 (5 bases). The TCR sequence derives from a man in his forties in good health and CMV-seropositive. Sequenced input: PBMCs. The CDR3 spells CASSPGSQGPTYTQYF. The CDR3 DNA is TGTGCCAGCAGCCCTGGCAGCCAGGGCCCCACGTATACGCAGTATTTT.